A selection of T cell receptor beta chains follows, all from one sample in a study of blood T cell repertoires in COVID-19. The protocol was immunoSEQ multiplex PCR, while the TCRdb copy is restricted to in-frame clones and leaves out a portion. Counted here are about 160,000 clones, about 85% occurring once; the ten biggest clones make up roughly 1.1%. The sample consisted of peripheral blood. The source of these receptors is a man between 60 and 75 years old who had recovered from COVID-19. The CDR3 runs from the conserved cysteine through the conserved F or W. A D gene is named only where the DNA matches it firmly. The size of a clone is reported for some rows only, either as once, few or many, or as a class for expanded clones.

D	V	size	J	CDR3	DNA
TRBD1	TRBV7-2	-	TRBJ1-2	CASLGQGFLYGYTF	TGTGCCAGCCTGGGACAGGGGTTTCTCTATGGCTACACCTTC
-	TRBV6-5	-	TRBJ2-2	CASTKDSQPTGELFF	TGTGCCAGCACCAAGGACAGTCAGCCCACCGGGGAGCTGTTTTTT
-	TRBV5-1	-	TRBJ1-1	CASSLAPGQNTEAFF	TGCGCCAGCAGCTTGGCCCCAGGACAGAACACTGAAGCTTTCTTT
-	TRBV9	-	TRBJ2-2	CASSVEDNDTGELFF	TGTGCCAGCAGCGTAGAGGACAACGACACCGGGGAGCTGTTTTTT
-	TRBV6-1	-	TRBJ1-5	CASSEDSSNGQPQHF	TGTGCCAGCAGTGAAGACTCCTCTAATGGTCAGCCCCAGCATTTT
-	TRBV11-3	once	TRBJ2-7	CASSFGLYEQYF	TGTGCCAGCAGCTTTGGGCTCTACGAGCAGTACTTC
TRBD1	TRBV5-1	-	TRBJ2-7	CASSIGTGGLYEQYF	TGCGCCAGCAGCATAGGGACAGGGGGCCTCTACGAGCAGTACTTC
TRBD1	TRBV6-5	few	TRBJ2-2	CASSYSRRTGSGELFF	TGTGCCAGCAGTTACTCGAGGAGGACAGGGTCCGGGGAGCTGTTTTTT
TRBD2	TRBV7-2	few	TRBJ2-7	CASTSWGGSDEQYF	TGTGCCAGCACCTCCTGGGGGGGTAGCGACGAGCAGTACTTC
-	TRBV6-1	few	TRBJ1-3	CASSERRVSGNTIYF	TGTGCCAGCAGTGAAAGGCGGGTCTCTGGAAACACCATATATTTT
TRBD1	TRBV10-3	once	TRBJ1-2	CAISDRDRANYGYTF	TGTGCCATCAGCGACCGGGACAGAGCTAACTATGGCTACACCTTC
-	TRBV19	-	TRBJ1-2	CASTPRVNYGYTF	TGTGCCAGTACCCCGCGGGTTAACTATGGCTACACCTTC
-	TRBV5-1	-	TRBJ2-7	CASSLRGYYEQYF	TGCGCCAGCAGCTTGCGCGGCTACTACGAGCAGTACTTC
-	TRBV29-1	-	TRBJ1-1	CSVGRGIGTEAFF	TGCAGCGTTGGAAGAGGGATAGGCACTGAAGCTTTCTTT
TRBD1	TRBV9	-	TRBJ1-5	CASSERTGEDQPQHF	TGTGCCAGCAGCGAGAGGACAGGGGAAGATCAGCCCCAGCATTTT
-	TRBV28	-	TRBJ2-3	CASSLHQGLIDTQYF	TGTGCCAGCAGTTTACACCAGGGACTGATAGATACGCAGTATTTT
TRBD2	TRBV3-1/TRBV3-2	-	TRBJ2-1	CASSHSASGGAGEQFF	TGTGCCAGCAGCCATTCGGCTAGCGGGGGGGCGGGTGAGCAGTTCTTC
TRBD2	TRBV5-5	-	TRBJ2-3	CASSGLAGGPADTQYF	TGTGCCAGCAGCGGGCTAGCGGGGGGGCCTGCAGATACGCAGTATTTT
TRBD2	TRBV7-3	-	TRBJ2-7	CASSSRGGPGEQYF	TGTGCCAGCAGCTCGCGGGGGGGCCCCGGCGAGCAGTACTTC
-	TRBV9	-	TRBJ1-4	CASSVDPTADATNEKLFF	TGTGCCAGCAGCGTAGATCCGACGGCGGATGCAACTAATGAAAAACTGTTTTTT
-	TRBV5-1	-	TRBJ2-1	CASSWITTGGSYNEQFF	TGCGCCAGCAGCTGGATAACTACTGGCGGCTCCTACAATGAGCAGTTCTTC
-	TRBV4-2	-	TRBJ1-2	CASSQEAGAGEINYGYTF	TGTGCCAGCAGCCAAGAAGCAGGAGCAGGGGAAATTAACTATGGCTACACCTTC
TRBD2	TRBV4-3	-	TRBJ2-1	CASSRGLAEVGEQFF	TGCGCCAGCAGCCGCGGACTAGCGGAAGTTGGTGAGCAGTTCTTC
TRBD2	TRBV3-1/TRBV3-2	-	TRBJ2-1	CASSQVSSGGGNEQFF	TGTGCCAGCAGCCAAGTGTCCAGCGGGGGGGGGAATGAGCAGTTCTTC
-	TRBV7-6	-	TRBJ1-1	CASSLVGGGPNTEAFF	TGTGCCAGCAGCTTAGTAGGCGGGGGGCCTAACACTGAAGCTTTCTTT
TRBD2	TRBV2	few	TRBJ2-2	CASSGLAVNTGELFF	TGTGCCAGCAGTGGCCTAGCGGTGAACACCGGGGAGCTGTTTTTT
-	TRBV15	-	TRBJ1-1	CATSRVPYMNTEAFF	TGTGCCACCAGCAGAGTACCGTACATGAACACTGAAGCTTTCTTT
-	TRBV5-4	once	TRBJ1-1	CASSSARTGFTEAFF	TGTGCCAGCAGCTCCGCCCGGACGGGATTCACTGAAGCTTTCTTT
TRBD2	TRBV4-3	-	TRBJ2-3	CASSQDTPPSGGSTDTQYF	TGCGCCAGCAGCCAAGATACCCCCCCTAGCGGGGGTAGCACAGATACGCAGTATTTT
TRBD1	TRBV19	-	TRBJ1-1	CATDRGLSGTEAFF	TGTGCCACGGACAGGGGGCTCTCAGGGACTGAAGCTTTCTTT
-	TRBV3-1/TRBV3-2	-	TRBJ2-5	CASSPGRYQETQYF	TGTGCCAGCAGCCCCGGTCGATACCAAGAGACCCAGTACTTC
TRBD2	TRBV14	-	TRBJ2-6	CASSQPPGGGSGANVLTF	TGTGCCAGCAGCCAACCCCCGGGAGGGGGCTCTGGGGCCAACGTCCTGACTTTC
-	TRBV5-6	-	TRBJ2-7	CASSAGLSWGAEQYF	TGTGCCAGCAGCGCCGGGCTCTCTTGGGGAGCCGAGCAGTACTTC
-	TRBV18	-	TRBJ2-7	CASSPLPNGRTAYEQYF	TGTGCCAGCTCACCCTTACCGAACGGTCGAACTGCCTACGAGCAGTACTTC
-	TRBV19	once	TRBJ1-5	CASSIVGGVSNQPQHF	TGTGCCAGTAGTATAGTTGGAGGGGTATCCAATCAGCCCCAGCATTTT
-	TRBV18	-	TRBJ1-2	CASAEQTRPVYGYTF	TGTGCCAGCGCGGAACAAACAAGACCCGTCTATGGCTACACCTTC
TRBD1	TRBV9	-	TRBJ1-2	CASSVNPFGDRGRSSYGYTF	TGTGCCAGCAGCGTAAACCCCTTCGGGGACAGGGGGAGATCTAGCTATGGCTACACCTTC
-	TRBV7-8	-	TRBJ1-5	CASSYGLGVNQPQHF	TGTGCCAGCAGCTACGGTTTAGGGGTTAATCAGCCCCAGCATTTT
TRBD2	TRBV19	once	TRBJ2-1	CASSLDPLVAGGSYNEQFF	TGTGCCAGTAGTCTAGACCCCCTCGTAGCGGGGGGGTCCTACAATGAGCAGTTCTTC
TRBD2	TRBV13	-	TRBJ2-1	CASSSRLTSGGDNEQFF	TGTGCCAGCAGCTCCCGACTGACTAGCGGGGGGGACAATGAGCAGTTCTTC